The rows below give T cell receptor beta chains drawn from one sample of a study of blood T cell repertoires in COVID-19. Clones were read by immunoSEQ multiplex PCR, and TCRdb kept only the in-frame ones, dropping some. The table has 180,000 or so clones, around 85% seen once. The specimen was PBMCs or T cells enriched from blood (not recorded which). These receptors were collected from a man aged 35-49 years who had recovered from COVID-19. CDR3s include the opening cysteine and the closing phenylalanine or tryptophan. Fields, in order: J gene, V gene, clone size, D gene, CDR3 protein, CDR3 DNA. The D gene is left open where the match is weak. Expanded clones are given a class, and other clones once, few, many or no size at all.

TRBJ2-5	TRBV7-9	once	TRBD1	CASSLTGVEETQYF	TGTGCCAGCAGCCTCACAGGGGTGGAGGAGACCCAGTACTTC
TRBJ2-7	TRBV30	.	TRBD1	CAWRDRGARFYEQYF	TGTGCCTGGAGGGACAGGGGCGCTAGGTTTTACGAGCAGTACTTC
TRBJ2-1	TRBV12-5	.	TRBD1	CASGSVTGTGIYNEQFF	TGTGCTAGTGGTAGCGTTACCGGGACAGGGATTTACAATGAGCAGTTCTTC
TRBJ1-5	TRBV9	.	TRBD1	CASSADPGGFGQPQHF	TGTGCCAGCAGCGCTGACCCAGGGGGGTTCGGCCAGCCCCAGCATTTT
TRBJ2-1	TRBV7-9	.	.	CASKKEESSYNEQFF	TGTGCCAGCAAGAAAGAGGAGAGCTCCTACAATGAGCAGTTCTTC
TRBJ1-2	TRBV10-2	.	.	CASAGFNYGYTF	TGCGCCAGTGCAGGTTTTAACTATGGCTACACCTTC
TRBJ1-5	TRBV7-2	.	TRBD1	CASSLNGDRDIQPQHF	TGTGCCAGCAGCTTAAACGGGGACAGGGACATTCAGCCCCAGCATTTT
TRBJ2-3	TRBV5-4	.	.	CASSFGTDTQYF	TGTGCCAGCAGCTTCGGCACAGATACGCAGTATTTT
TRBJ1-2	TRBV19	.	TRBD1	CASSIGQGDGYTF	TGTGCCAGTAGTATTGGACAGGGGGATGGCTACACCTTC
TRBJ1-3	TRBV30	.	TRBD1	CASDPGQPLNTIYF	TGTGCCTCCGATCCGGGACAGCCATTAAACACCATATATTTT
TRBJ2-2	TRBV7-8	.	.	CASPGTPNTGELFF	TGTGCCAGCCCCGGGACACCAAACACCGGGGAGCTGTTTTTT
TRBJ1-6	TRBV9	few	TRBD1	CASSASPGTGASPLHF	TGTGCCAGCAGCGCCTCACCCGGGACAGGAGCTTCACCCCTCCACTTT
TRBJ1-3	TRBV30	.	.	CAWSSMAGAGNTIYF	TGTGCCTGGAGTAGTATGGCGGGAGCGGGAAACACCATATATTTT
TRBJ1-2	TRBV9	.	TRBD1	CASSARKSGTGGFCCGYTF	TGTGCCAGCAGCGCGCGTAAATCCGGGACAGGGGGTTTCTGTTGTGGCTACACCTTC